Listed below are T cell receptor beta chains from one sample, sequenced in a study of blood T cell repertoires in COVID-19. TCRdb's table, derived via immunoSEQ multiplex PCR, lists solely in-frame clones and lacks some. The table shows 150,000 to 200,000 clones, with about 86% occurring only once. Material: peripheral blood. These receptor sequences come from a man between 18 and 29 years old with acute or convalescent COVID-19. The CDR3 runs from the conserved cysteine through the conserved F or W. D genes are given only for firm matches. Part of the rows lack a size; the others show once, few, many or a class for expanded clones.

size: NA
D: NA
J: TRBJ1-5
V: TRBV18
DNA: TGTGCCAGCTCACCAAGGGAGGGCCAGGGTCAGCCCCAGCATTTT
CDR3: CASSPREGQGQPQHF

size: NA
D: NA
J: TRBJ2-7
V: TRBV5-8
DNA: TGTGCCAGCAGCTTGAGTGAGGGACACTATCCCTACGAGCAGTACTTC
CDR3: CASSLSEGHYPYEQYF

size: NA
D: TRBD2
J: TRBJ2-3
V: TRBV9
DNA: TGTGCCAGCAGCGTAGGGGGTGCGGGGGGCACGCATACGCAGTATTTT
CDR3: CASSVGGAGGTHTQYF

size: NA
D: TRBD1
J: TRBJ1-1
V: TRBV5-1
DNA: TGCGCCAGCAGCAAAGACAGGGGAGCGGGCACTGAAGCTTTCTTT
CDR3: CASSKDRGAGTEAFF

size: NA
D: NA
J: TRBJ1-6
V: TRBV11-2
DNA: TGTGCCAGCAGCTCTTACGGATCGACGGGTTATAATTCACCCCTCCACTTT
CDR3: CASSSYGSTGYNSPLHF

size: NA
D: TRBD1
J: TRBJ2-2
V: TRBV12-5
DNA: TGTGCTAGTGGTTTGGAAGGGGGCAGTACCGGGGAGCTGTTTTTT
CDR3: CASGLEGGSTGELFF

size: NA
D: NA
J: TRBJ1-2
V: TRBV30
DNA: TGTGCCTGGAGTGTAATCCCAGACACCTTC
CDR3: CAWSVIPDTF

size: NA
D: TRBD1
J: TRBJ1-1
V: TRBV7-9
DNA: TGTGCCAGCAGCCCCGGGACAGCCATTGAAGCTTTCTTT
CDR3: CASSPGTAIEAFF

size: few
D: NA
J: TRBJ2-5
V: TRBV28
DNA: TGTGCCAGCAGGGAGGGGAGAGAGACCCAGTACTTC
CDR3: CASREGRETQYF

size: NA
D: TRBD1
J: TRBJ2-1
V: TRBV19
DNA: TGTGCCAGTAGAGCAGGACAGGGGGATTTTGTCTTC
CDR3: CASRAGQGDFVF

size: NA
D: NA
J: TRBJ1-5
V: TRBV3-1/TRBV3-2
DNA: TGTGCCAGCAGCCAAGGCCCCCCGGGGGGCAATCAGCCCCAGCATTTT
CDR3: CASSQGPPGGNQPQHF

size: few
D: TRBD1
J: TRBJ1-3
V: TRBV18
DNA: TGTGCCAGCTCTTCGACAGGGGAATTTTCTGGAAACACCATATATTTT
CDR3: CASSSTGEFSGNTIYF

size: few
D: TRBD1
J: TRBJ1-3
V: TRBV11-2
DNA: TGTGCCAGCAGCTCGCGGACAGGGGGCCAGGGAAACACCATATATTTT
CDR3: CASSSRTGGQGNTIYF

size: NA
D: TRBD1
J: TRBJ1-6
V: TRBV28
DNA: TGTGCCAGCAGACTCGGACAGGGGGATAATTCACCCCTCCACTTT
CDR3: CASRLGQGDNSPLHF

size: NA
D: TRBD1
J: TRBJ1-1
V: TRBV28
DNA: TGTGCCAGCGTAGGACAGGGGGTAACTGAAGCTTTCTTT
CDR3: CASVGQGVTEAFF

size: NA
D: NA
J: TRBJ1-1
V: TRBV5-5
DNA: TGTGCCAGCAGCTTGAGGGGACACCCCGATGAAGCTTTCTTT
CDR3: CASSLRGHPDEAFF

size: NA
D: NA
J: TRBJ2-5
V: TRBV7-9
DNA: TGTGCCAGCAGCTTAGCATCTAGGGCGGGGGAGACCCAGTACTTC
CDR3: CASSLASRAGETQYF

size: NA
D: NA
J: TRBJ1-3
V: TRBV7-2
DNA: TGTGCCAGCAGGTCGACAGGTTCTGGAAACACCATATATTTT
CDR3: CASRSTGSGNTIYF

size: NA
D: TRBD2
J: TRBJ2-3
V: TRBV10-2
DNA: TGCGCCATCGCTAGCGGGGGGGCGGGCACAGATACGCAGTATTTT
CDR3: CAIASGGAGTDTQYF

size: once
D: NA
J: TRBJ2-7
V: TRBV19
DNA: TGTGCCAGTTCTCCTGGGGCCCACGAGCAGTACTTC
CDR3: CASSPGAHEQYF

size: few
D: TRBD1
J: TRBJ2-1
V: TRBV3-1/TRBV3-2
DNA: TGTGCCAGCAGCCCTATTTACAGGGGCAGCTCCGCTGAGCAGTTCTTC
CDR3: CASSPIYRGSSAEQFF

size: NA
D: NA
J: TRBJ1-5
V: TRBV19
DNA: TGTGCCACCTCTGACAGGCGCAATCAGCCCCAGCATTTT
CDR3: CATSDRRNQPQHF

size: NA
D: NA
J: TRBJ1-2
V: TRBV3-1/TRBV3-2
DNA: TGTGCCAGCAGCTCCACAGGGAACTATGGCTACACCTTC
CDR3: CASSSTGNYGYTF

size: NA
D: NA
J: TRBJ1-2
V: TRBV10-3
DNA: TGTGCCATCAGTGCGGGGTATGGCTACACCTTC
CDR3: CAISAGYGYTF